The 18 T cell receptor beta chains given below trace back to one sample, sequenced in a study of blood T cell repertoires in COVID-19. Clones were sequenced by immunoSEQ multiplex PCR, and TCRdb holds only the in-frame ones, with some missing. The table includes approximately 260,000 clones, around 90% detected once. The sequenced sample consisted of PBMCs or T cells enriched from blood (not recorded which). The receptors shown here come from a woman in her twenties or thirties with acute COVID-19.

This clone occurred once. The V call is TRBV3-1 (or the pseudogene TRBV3-2), the J call TRBJ1-6, with a weak D call TRBD1 (5 bases). Germline V gives CDR1 LGHDT, CDR2 YNNKEL (reference sequence). Trimming took 1 base from V and 7 from J, leaving 11 bases between them. The CDR3 is 15 amino acids. The CDR3 loop is CASSQGDWENSPLHF. The CDR3, as DNA: TGTGCCAGCAGCCAAGGGGACTGGGAAAATTCACCCCTCCACTTT.

CDR3 sequence (DNA): TGTGCCAGCAGTTCGACAGGGGGCCAGCCCCAGCATTTT. Protein sequence: CASSSTGGQPQHF. V usage is TRBV27 and J usage is TRBJ1-5; 10 bases map to TRBD1. Unmatched junction bases numbered 1, after V lost 4 bases and J lost 7 bases. The CDR3 has 13 amino acids. Germline V gene sequence: CDR1 MNHEY, CDR2 SMNVEV (reference sequence).

The sample holds a few counts of this clone. The rearrangement uses TRBV5-6 and TRBJ1-6, with TRBD1 as a possible D gene (6 bases). V was shortened by 4 bases and J by 4 bases, with 9 bases between the two germline ends. Looked up from germline, CDR1 is SGHDT and CDR2 is YYEEEE. This CDR3 comprises 14 residues. This CDR3 reads CASSPQGYNSPLHF. Here the CDR3 DNA reads TGTGCCAGCAGCCCACAGGGTTATAATTCACCCCTCCACTTT.

This sequence joins TRBV11-3 and TRBJ2-3; D is perhaps TRBD2 (6 bases). V lost 5 bases and J lost 0, with 21 bases in between. CDR3 length: 18 residues. Germline V gives CDR1 SGHNT, CDR2 YENEEA. The DNA for the CDR3 is TGTGCCAGCAGCGCGGGACTCAACTCTAACCCTAGCACAGATACGCAGTATTTT. Its translation is CASSAGLNSNPSTDTQYF.

The chain carries TRBV7-3 and TRBJ2-3; the match to TRBD2 covers 13 bases. J lost 4 bases, V lost 2 bases, and 6 bases had no gene match. The CDR3 is 17 amino acids. Germline CDR1 reads SGHTA; CDR2 reads FQGTGA. CDR3 nucleotides: TGTGCCAGCAGCTTAGCCCCGGGACTAGCGGGACCAGATACGCAGTATTTT. Translating gives CASSLAPGLAGPDTQYF. Full variable domain (missing parts from reference TRBV7-3 and TRBJ2-3): GAGVSQTPSNKVTEKGKYVELRCDPISGHTALYWYRQSLGQGPEFLIYFQGTGAADDSGLPNDRFFAVRPEGSVSTLKIQRTERGDSAVYLCASSLAPGLAGPDTQYFGPGTRLTVL.

This sequence joins TRBV2 and TRBJ1-6, with 10 bases matching TRBD1. The germline gives CDR1 SNHLY, CDR2 FYNNEI. The length of the CDR3 is 13 residues. Germline trimming cut 6 bases from V and 8 bases from J; bases unmatched to any gene: 1. The CDR3 loop is CASSGTGDSPLHF. DNA for the CDR3: TGTGCCAGCAGCGGGACAGGGGATTCACCCCTCCACTTT.

The gene calls are TRBV25-1 and TRBJ2-7; D not resolved. V was clipped by 1 base and J by 7 bases, with 14 bases between them. Germline values: CDR1 MGHDK, CDR2 SYGVNS. The CDR3 consists of 14 residues. CDR3 sequence: CASSEFGSTREQYF. Written as DNA, the CDR3 is TGTGCCAGCAGTGAATTTGGGTCAACGAGGGAGCAGTACTTC.

The rearrangement uses TRBV10-3 and TRBJ1-1; the match to TRBD1 covers 9 bases. The CDR3 has 13 residues. CDR1 and CDR2 from the germline V gene are ENHRY and SYGVKD. V dropped 7 bases and J dropped 5; count of bases not matched to a gene: 5. In DNA form, the CDR3 reads TGTGCCATCAATACAGGGGGCGGGACTGAAGCTTTCTTT. Translated, it gives CAINTGGGTEAFF.

The V call is TRBV2, the J call TRBJ1-2; weak D call: TRBD1 (5 bases). The CDR3 has 15 amino acids. V dropped 4 bases and J dropped 2 bases, with 14 bases sitting between them. Germline assignment: CDR1 SNHLY and CDR2 FYNNEI. The CDR3, as DNA: TGTGCCAGCAGTGCTGGGGGGAAAAACAACTATGGCTACACCTTC. It yields the protein CASSAGGKNNYGYTF.

The V call is TRBV14, the J call TRBJ2-7, with a weak D call TRBD1 (6 bases). Trimming took off 8 bases at V and 7 bases at J, with 18 bases between the two ends. From germline, CDR1 is SGHDN and CDR2 FVKESK. The CDR3 runs 13 residues. This CDR3 reads CASQGTPLGEQYF. The CDR3 DNA reads TGTGCCAGCCAGGGGACACCACTGGGGGAGCAGTACTTC.

This chain links TRBV7-9 with TRBJ1-3; 7 positions agree with TRBD1. The J segment lost 9 bases and the V segment lost 5 bases, leaving 16 bases of the junction unmatched. The CDR3 spans 16 residues. CDR1 and CDR2 (germline): SEHNR, FQNEAQ (reference sequence). In DNA form, the CDR3 reads TGTGCCAGCAGCCCCCGACAGGGAACGCTTCGAGGCACCATATATTTT. Translating gives CASSPRQGTLRGTIYF.

The V and J genes are TRBV5-6 and TRBJ2-6; TRBD1 might be the D (5 bases). Trimming pared 6 bases from V and 0 bases from J, leaving 10 bases between. Germline V gene data show CDR1 as SGHDT and CDR2 as YYEEEE. CDR3 length: 15 amino acids. CDR3 region: CASTPQASGANVLTF. CDR3 bases: TGTGCCAGCACCCCACAGGCCTCTGGGGCCAACGTCCTGACTTTC.

This clone has only a few counts. The chain is built from TRBV19 and TRBJ2-7, with a possible D match to TRBD1 (6 bases). The ends were cut back, 4 bases at V and 1 base at J, with 17 bases in the middle. Germline V lookup: CDR1 LNHDA, CDR2 SQIVND (reference sequence). The CDR3 runs to 16 residues. The CDR3 DNA sequence: TGTGCCAGTAGTACCACTACTCCTGGACAGTCCTACGAGCAGTACTTC. Its translation is CASSTTTPGQSYEQYF.

The DNA of the CDR3 is TGTGCCAGCAGCTTGGGGGCGACTCAGGTGTTTTTT. This encodes CASSLGATQVFF. The V and J genes are TRBV7-2 and TRBJ2-2; a weak D match, TRBD1 (6 bases). The germline CDR1 and CDR2 sequences are SGHTA and FQGNSA. The V end was cut by 3 bases, the J end by 15 bases, with 14 bases between. This CDR3 region has 12 residues.

This rearrangement joins TRBV5-1 to TRBJ1-6, with TRBD1 matching 8 bases. Trimming removed 0 bases from V and 6 bases from J; junction bases left unmatched: 11. CDR3 size: 18 residues. Germline-derived CDR1 and CDR2 are SGHRS and YFSETQ. CDR3 nucleotide sequence: TGCGCCAGCAGCTTGGGCCCTACTGACAGGGGCGGTAATTCACCCCTCCACTTT. Protein sequence: CASSLGPTDRGGNSPLHF.

The chain uses TRBV28 and TRBJ1-5; D is uncertain. CDR1 MDHEN and CDR2 SYDVKM come from the germline V gene. The CDR3 extends over 14 amino acids. V was cut by 6 bases and J by 0 bases, with 9 bases left in between. The CDR3 is CASRAGGSNQPQHF. DNA for the CDR3: TGTGCCAGCAGGGCGGGAGGTAGCAATCAGCCCCAGCATTTT.

The chain has TRBV10-1 and TRBJ2-1; 7 bases map to TRBD1. Germline V CDR1 and CDR2: WNHNN, SYGVQD (reference sequence). The CDR3 is made up of 16 amino acids. The V and J ends lost 1 base and 3 bases, in that order; junction bases with no gene match: 6. CDR3 in DNA: TGCGCCAGCAGTGAGTTTGGCAGGGGGTACTACAATGAGCAGTTCTTC. The encoded protein is CASSEFGRGYYNEQFF.

This chain joins TRBV28 and TRBJ1-2, with a tentative D call TRBD1 (6 bases). The CDR3 runs to 14 residues. Trimming left V 3 bases short and J 6 bases short, with 14 bases between. Per germline, CDR1 MDHEN and CDR2 SYDVKM. The DNA for the CDR3 is TGTGCCAGCAGTTTGCCGCAGGGGTCGGATGGCTACACCTTC. Translated: CASSLPQGSDGYTF.